The TCR beta chain under discussion was sequenced for a study of Tregs in tolerant kidney transplant recipients. Libraries were prepared by immunoSEQ multiplex PCR; TCRdb keeps only in-frame clonotypes and omits some of them. The table records 60,000 to 65,000 clones, roughly 98% of them present only once. Germline trimming cut 10 bases from V and 5 bases from J; bases unmatched to any gene: 8. The germline V gene encodes CDR1 ENHRY and CDR2 SYGVKD. This CDR3 comprises 14 residues. Unstimulated Tregs (CD4+CD25+CD127-) and CD4+CD25- non-Tregs were sorted from PBMCs. The source is a human donor who received a combined kidney and bone marrow transplant. V gene TRBV10-3 combines with J gene TRBJ2-5, with TRBD2 matching 12 bases. This specimen consisted of Tregs from blood, obtained before the transplant. The CDR3 region has the DNA TGTGCCACCGGACTAGCGGGGATGAGGGAGACCCAGTACTTC. Translation: CATGLAGMRETQYF.